Presented here are 25 T cell receptor beta chains from one specimen sequenced in a study of CD8+CD57+ T cells in acquired aplastic anemia. The study profiled TCR beta VDJ and CDR3 using genomic DNA as template. TCRdb processed the reads anew with MiXCR; each CDR3 protein has one entry. The table lists about 420,000 distinct CDR3 sequences, 65% to 75% of them singletons. Sequenced sample: sorted CD4+, CD8+, or CD8+CD57+ T cells (not recorded which) from PBMCs. The receptors derive from a human donor in good health, serving as a control.

The chain is built from TRBV20-1 and TRBJ2-6; D call uncertain. This CDR3 has 14 residues. V was trimmed by 6 bases and J by 4 bases, leaving 13 bases between them. Germline CDR1 reads DFQATT; CDR2 reads SNEGSKA (reference sequence). In nucleotides, the CDR3 is TGCAGTGCCTCGCTAGGGTGGGGGGCCAACGTCCTGACTTTC. The encoded protein is CSASLGWGANVLTF.

Only one count was recorded for this clonotype. J is TRBJ2-3 and V is TRBV7-2; 10 bases agree with TRBD2. Germline CDR1 SGHTA, CDR2 FQGNSA. The CDR3 is 17 amino acids. V lost 5 bases, J lost 9 bases, and 17 bases stayed unmatched. This CDR3 is CASSIRLAGKETQTQYF. Written as DNA, the CDR3 is TGTGCCAGCAGCATAAGACTAGCGGGTAAAGAGACCCAGACGCAGTATTTT.

Comment on this clonotype: A junction boundary mismatches the germline segment, possibly from a read error. The DNA of the CDR3 is TGTGCCATCGGGGACAGGGCAGTAGGCGGCGACTCCTTC. Its translation: CAIGDRAVGGDSF. The chain carries TRBV10-3 and TRBJ1-2, with 9 bases identical to TRBD1. The CDR3 sequence is 13 residues long. The germline V gene encodes CDR1 ENHRY and CDR2 SYGVKD.

The sample holds many counts of this clonotype. The gene calls are TRBV10-1 and TRBJ2-7; 7 positions agree with TRBD2. J lost 4 bases, V lost 0 bases, and 0 bases had no gene match. Germline values: CDR1 WNHNN, CDR2 SYGVQD (reference sequence). The length of the CDR3 is 13 residues. In DNA, the CDR3 is TGCGCCAGCAGTGAGTCCGGGGGGTACGAGCAGTACTTC. It encodes CASSESGGYEQYF.

This chain uses TRBV7-2 with TRBJ1-2; D is possibly TRBD1 (6 bases). V shed 7 bases and J shed 6 bases, with 21 bases lying between them. The germline gives CDR1 SGHTA, CDR2 FQGNSA. The CDR3 spans 15 residues. CDR3 residues: CASNSCPGQKDGYTF. The CDR3 DNA follows: TGTGCCAGCAACTCATGCCCCGGACAGAAGGATGGCTACACCTTC.

On this clonotype: The junction shows a germline mismatch at one end, possibly a read error. This chain uses TRBV12-3 or TRBV12-4 with TRBJ1-2; the D gene is possibly TRBD1 (5 bases). The CDR3 is 14 residues long. The CDR3 sequence: CASSRLTGPGLGKF. The CDR3 DNA is TGCGCCAGCAGTCGACTTACGGGGCCGGGTCTAGGAAAATTC.

Concerning this clonotype itself: One end of the junction fails to match germline, which may point to a read error. The rearrangement uses TRBV24-1 and TRBJ2-5; tentative D call: TRBD2 (6 bases). In germline, CDR1 is KGHDR, CDR2 SFDVKD. The CDR3 totals 15 residues. The DNA for the CDR3 is TGTGCCATCAGTGAGTCGGGGGACCGCGGGGAGACCCACGGCTTC. Translated, it gives CAISESGDRGETHGF.

This clonotype was seen only a few times. The chain recombines TRBV2 with TRBJ2-1, with 10 bases lining up with TRBD2. The CDR3 is made up of 14 amino acids. Germline V CDR1 and CDR2: SNHLY, FYNNEI. Trimming took 7 bases from V and 6 from J; bases not matched to a gene: 6. In DNA, the CDR3 is TGTGCCAGCACTAGCGGGGGAGTAGGCAATGAGCAGTTCTTC. It is translated as CASTSGGVGNEQFF.

In its sample, this clonotype was seen many times. The chain couples TRBV30 to TRBJ2-7, with a tentative D call TRBD2 (6 bases). V gave up 1 base and J gave up 7 bases, with 14 bases separating them. The CDR3 covers 13 residues. CDR1 is GTSNPN and CDR2 is SVGIG in the germline V gene (reference sequence). In DNA, the CDR3 is TGTGCCTGGAGTGGGGGACTTACTGGTGAGCAGTACTTC. Its translation is CAWSGGLTGEQYF. Supplemented by reference TRBV30 and TRBJ2-7, the full variable domain reads SQTIHQWPATLVQPVGSPLSLECTVEGTSNPNLYWYRQAAGRGLQLLFYSVGIGQISSEVPQNLSASRPQDRQFILSSKKLLLSDSGFYLCAWSGGLTGEQYFGPGTRLTVT.

V gene TRBV24-1 combines with J gene TRBJ2-6; weak D call: TRBD2 (7 bases). The CDR3 extends over 15 amino acids. Germline V gene data show CDR1 as KGHDR and CDR2 as SFDVKD. Between the trimmed V and J ends, which lost 6 bases and 4 bases, there was a span of 12 bases. The CDR3 DNA follows: TGTGCCACCAGTTTGGGGGGGGCCGGGGCCAACGTCCTGACTTTC. It encodes CATSLGGAGANVLTF.

This chain uses TRBV7-2 with TRBJ2-3, with 7 bases aligning to TRBD1. V lost 3 bases, J lost 12 bases, and 18 bases stayed unmatched. The CDR3 extends over 16 amino acids. Germline CDR1 SGHTA, CDR2 FQGNSA. DNA of the CDR3: TGTGCCAGCAGCTTCAAAGTGACAGGGAACACTGAAGCTCAGTATTTT. It translates to CASSFKVTGNTEAQYF. Filled out from reference TRBV7-2 and TRBJ2-3, the complete variable domain reads GAGVSQSPSNKVTEKGKDVELRCDPISGHTALYWYRQSLGQGLEFLIYFQGNSAPDKSGLPSDRFSAERTGGSVSTLTIQRTQQEDSAVYLCASSFKVTGNTEAQYFGPGTRLTVL.

Turning to this clonotype: The germline gene is not matched at one end of the junction; a read error may be the cause. The chain links TRBV7-9 to TRBJ2-7; D not resolved. Judging by the DNA end, TRBJ2-1 fits better; the J call may be wrong. Germline assignment: CDR1 SEHNR and CDR2 FQNEAQ (reference sequence). CDR3 length: 14 amino acids. The DNA for the CDR3 is TGTGCCAGCAGCTTAGACGCGAGCTACGATGAGCAGTTCTTC. This codes for CASSLDASYDEQFF.

Comments on this clonotype: Its ends do not fully match the called genes, so a read error is possible. The CDR3 nucleotides are TGTGCCACCAGCATTCCTGGGGGCATGAATAAGCCCGCGCATTTT. Amino acid sequence: CATSIPGGMNKPAHF. V and J are TRBV7-8 and TRBJ1-5; perhaps TRBD1 as D (6 bases). Germline V gene sequence: CDR1 SGHVS, CDR2 FQNEAQ. The CDR3 contains 15 residues.

V and J are TRBV2 and TRBJ1-5; unclear D gene. CDR1 SNHLY and CDR2 FYNNEI come from the germline V gene. V lost 8 bases, J lost 3 bases, and 14 bases lay in between. The CDR3 has 14 residues. CDR3 bases: TGTGCCAGCGTTGAACCAGGTCCCAATCAGCCCCAGCATTTT. Translated: CASVEPGPNQPQHF.

The chain has TRBV11-3 and TRBJ2-7; TRBD2 might be the D (6 bases). V was cut by 5 bases and J by 6 bases, with 14 bases left in between. Germline V gene lookup returns CDR1 SGHNT and CDR2 YENEEA. The CDR3 is 13 residues long. CDR3 protein: CASSLTSISEQYF. CDR3 in DNA: TGTGCCAGCAGCCTAACTAGCATCTCCGAGCAGTACTTC.

The table lists this clonotype with many counts. The chain has TRBV6-6 and TRBJ1-2; no reliable D call. This CDR3 has 15 amino acids. The V end lost 0 bases, the J end lost 4 bases, and 12 bases lay between the germline ends. Germline values: CDR1 MNHNY, CDR2 SVGAGI (reference sequence). For the CDR3, the DNA is TGTGCCAGCAGTTACTCGAATCAGGCGCGCTATGGCTACACCTTC. Protein product: CASSYSNQARYGYTF.

V is TRBV5-1 and J is TRBJ2-5; 13 positions agree with TRBD2. Per the germline V gene, CDR1 is SGHRS and CDR2 is YFSETQ. The J segment lost 3 bases and the V segment lost 1 base, leaving 3 bases of the junction unmatched. There are 16 residues in the CDR3. Written as DNA, the CDR3 is TGCGCCAGCAGCTTGACTAGCGGGGGGGTCGAAGAGACCCAGTACTTC. As protein: CASSLTSGGVEETQYF. Drawing the rest from reference TRBV5-1 and TRBJ2-5, the complete variable domain is KAGVTQTPRYLIKTRGQQVTLSCSPISGHRSVSWYQQTPGQGLQFLFEYFSETQRNKGNFPGRFSGRQFSNSRSEMNVSTLELGDSALYLCASSLTSGGVEETQYFGPGTRLLVL.

This clonotype was seen at least ten times. The rearrangement joins TRBV20-1 to TRBJ1-4; TRBD1 is a possible D gene (5 bases). V shed 3 bases and J shed 5 bases, with 16 bases lying between them. Germline V gives CDR1 DFQATT, CDR2 SNEGSKA (reference sequence). There are 15 residues in the CDR3. CDR3 residues: CSASIQGWGNEKLFF. The CDR3, as DNA: TGCAGTGCTAGTATCCAGGGATGGGGGAATGAAAAACTGTTTTTT.

Regarding this clonotype: A read error may produce the germline difference seen at one junction end. V and J are TRBV5-1 and TRBJ1-2, with 10 nucleotides matching TRBD1. Per the germline V gene, CDR1 is SGHRS and CDR2 is YFSETQ. The CDR3 sequence is 13 residues long. This chain's CDR3 is CASSLTGGETYTF. The CDR3 DNA sequence: TGTGCTAGCAGCTTGACAGGGGGCGAGACCTACACCTTC. Together with reference TRBV5-1 and TRBJ1-2, the CDR3 gives the full variable domain: KAGVTQTPRYLIKTRGQQVTLSCSPISGHRSVSWYQQTPGQGLQFLFEYFSETQRNKGNFPGRFSGRQFSNSRSEMNVSTLELGDSALYLCASSLTGGETYTFGSGTRLTVV.

The chain couples TRBV20-1 to TRBJ2-7, with D possibly matching TRBD1 (5 bases). The V and J ends lost 3 bases and 5 bases respectively, with 17 bases between them. The CDR3 has 14 residues. Germline CDR1 reads DFQATT; CDR2 reads SNEGSKA (reference sequence). DNA of the CDR3: TGCAGTGCTAGTCAGGGTCGACGAGCAGACGAGCAGTACTTC. It codes for CSASQGRRADEQYF.

This clonotype was detected once. The chain has TRBV7-2 and TRBJ2-5; D may be TRBD2 (5 bases). The CDR3 consists of 14 residues. The V and J ends lost 5 bases and 14 bases respectively, with 24 bases between them. Germline assignment: CDR1 SGHTA and CDR2 FQGNSA. CDR3 region: CASSLEEVSYEDYF. The CDR3 coding sequence is TGTGCCAGCAGCCTAGAGGAGGTCTCCTATGAGGACTACTTC.

Regarding this clonotype: Germline and junction disagree at one end, which may indicate a read error. This chain joins TRBV5-1 and TRBJ2-2, with 10 bases that match TRBD2. CDR1 and CDR2 (germline): SGHRS, YFSETQ. The CDR3 totals 15 residues. In DNA, the CDR3 is TGTGCCGGCAGTTTGTCTAGCGGGGGCACCGGGGAGCTGTTTTTT. Translation: CAGSLSSGGTGELFF. The full variable domain, with the rest looked up from reference TRBV5-1 and TRBJ2-2, is KAGVTQTPRYLIKTRGQQVTLSCSPISGHRSVSWYQQTPGQGLQFLFEYFSETQRNKGNFPGRFSGRQFSNSRSEMNVSTLELGDSALYLCAGSLSSGGTGELFFGEGSRLTVL.

On this clonotype itself: The conserved phenylalanine or tryptophan normally closing the CDR3 is absent here, so this likely arose from a read error. The DNA is left out, because the CDR3 cannot be placed on it with certainty; the CDR3 is given as TCRdb lists it. The chain combines TRBV7-2 with TRBJ2-7; the DNA was not used to check the table's D call, TRBD1. The CDR3 region is 13 residues in length, termini included. The germline V gene encodes CDR1 SGHTA and CDR2 FQGNSA. The CDR3 sequence: CASSEGADYFNSL.

The chain links TRBV7-2 to TRBJ2-3, with D perhaps TRBD2 (6 bases). CDR1 SGHTA and CDR2 FQGNSA come from the germline V gene. The CDR3 runs to 15 residues. The V gene lost 2 bases and the J gene lost 9 bases, with 18 bases spanning the gap. This chain's CDR3 is CASSLTWRGDRTQYF. DNA of the CDR3: TGTGCCAGCAGCTTAACGTGGCGGGGTGACCGCACGCAGTATTTT. Complete variable domain (other parts from reference TRBV7-2 and TRBJ2-3): GAGVSQSPSNKVTEKGKDVELRCDPISGHTALYWYRQSLGQGLEFLIYFQGNSAPDKSGLPSDRFSAERTGGSVSTLTIQRTQQEDSAVYLCASSLTWRGDRTQYFGPGTRLTVL.

There are many counts of this clonotype. The rearrangement links TRBV6-5 to TRBJ2-7; 9 bases align to TRBD1. J was trimmed by 3 bases and V by 5 bases; bases with no gene match: 8. In germline, CDR1 is MNHEY, CDR2 SVGAGI. The CDR3 sequence is 15 residues long. Here the CDR3 reads CASSGPGTGNYEQYF. In DNA form, the CDR3 reads TGTGCCAGCAGTGGACCCGGGACAGGGAACTACGAGCAGTACTTC.